This T cell receptor (beta chain) came from a study of brain T cells in children with intractable seizures. Profiling relied on immunoSEQ multiplex PCR, and the TCRdb table lists in-frame clones only, not all of them. The table lists 340,000 or so clones, roughly 93% of them singletons. Stated time point: blood from clinic visit 5 months post-surgery; TSC patient then seizure free. Trimming removed 4 bases from V and 6 bases from J; junction bases left unmatched: 8. This CDR3 has 14 residues. Germline values: CDR1 GTSNPN, CDR2 SVGIG (reference sequence). The sequence derives from a boy under three years old with tuberous sclerosis and intractable seizures. The sample consisted of peripheral blood, taken roughly 5 months after surgery. The chain couples TRBV30 to TRBJ1-5, with TRBD1 identical over 8 bases. Here the CDR3 DNA reads TGTGCCTGGACCCAGGGGGCGAGGGGTCAGCCCCAGCATTTT. It codes for CAWTQGARGQPQHF.